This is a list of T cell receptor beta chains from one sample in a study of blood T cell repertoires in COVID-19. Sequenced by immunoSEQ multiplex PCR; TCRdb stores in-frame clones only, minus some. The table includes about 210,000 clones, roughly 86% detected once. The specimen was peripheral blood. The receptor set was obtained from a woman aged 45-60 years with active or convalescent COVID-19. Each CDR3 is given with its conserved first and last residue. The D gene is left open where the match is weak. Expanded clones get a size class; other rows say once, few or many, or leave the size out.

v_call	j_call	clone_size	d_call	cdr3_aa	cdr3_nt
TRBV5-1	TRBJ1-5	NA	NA	CASILRVYSNQPQHF	TGCGCCAGCATTCTACGGGTGTATAGCAATCAGCCCCAGCATTTT
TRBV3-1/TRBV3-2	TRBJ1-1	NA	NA	CASSQERPRMNTEAFF	TGTGCCAGCAGCCAAGAGCGGCCACGCATGAACACTGAAGCTTTCTTT
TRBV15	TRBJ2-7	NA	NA	CATSRGGASYEQYF	TGTGCCACCAGCAGAGGAGGAGCCTCCTACGAGCAGTACTTC
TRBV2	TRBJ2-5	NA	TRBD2	CASNRAGVPGETQYF	TGTGCCAGCAACCGGGCGGGGGTCCCAGGAGAGACCCAGTACTTC
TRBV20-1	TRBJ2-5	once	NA	CSASSPGLAGETQYF	TGCAGTGCTAGTTCCCCGGGACTGGCGGGCGAGACCCAGTACTTC
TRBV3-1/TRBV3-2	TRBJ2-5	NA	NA	CASTRQRIQETQYF	TGTGCCAGCACACGACAGCGTATACAAGAGACCCAGTACTTC
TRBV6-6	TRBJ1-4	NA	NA	CASSADTWYEKLFF	TGTGCCAGCAGCGCGGACACATGGTATGAAAAACTGTTTTTT
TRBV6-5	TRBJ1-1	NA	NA	CASRRLGNTEAFF	TGTGCCAGCAGAAGACTCGGCAACACTGAAGCTTTCTTT
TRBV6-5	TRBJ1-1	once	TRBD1	CASSYRQGMNTEAFF	TGTGCCAGCAGTTACCGACAGGGGATGAACACTGAAGCTTTCTTT
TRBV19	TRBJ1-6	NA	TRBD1	CASSSLGQGASPLHF	TGTGCCAGTAGTAGCCTGGGACAGGGGGCCTCACCCCTCCACTTT
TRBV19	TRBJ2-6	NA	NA	CASSRQALSGANVLTF	TGTGCCAGTAGTAGACAGGCCCTCTCTGGGGCCAACGTCCTGACTTTC
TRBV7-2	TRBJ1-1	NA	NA	CASSKTGLLVEAFF	TGTGCCAGCAGCAAGACAGGCCTCCTAGTTGAAGCTTTCTTT
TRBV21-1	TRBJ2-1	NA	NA	CASSKGSNRRSNEQFF	TGTGCCAGCAGCAAAGGGAGTAATCGCCGCTCCAATGAGCAGTTCTTC
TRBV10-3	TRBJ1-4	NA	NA	CAISDPGRRDYEKLFF	TGTGCCATCAGTGACCCGGGACGGAGGGATTATGAAAAACTGTTTTTT
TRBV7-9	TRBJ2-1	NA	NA	CASSLAYGEGGNEQFF	TGTGCCAGCAGCTTAGCGTACGGAGAAGGCGGCAATGAGCAGTTCTTC
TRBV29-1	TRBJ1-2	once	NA	CSAGRSMGANYGYTF	TGCAGCGCCGGCCGCTCAATGGGAGCTAACTATGGCTACACCTTC
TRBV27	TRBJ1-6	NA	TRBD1	CASSFDRGRGYNSPLHF	TGTGCCAGCAGTTTCGACAGGGGGAGGGGGTATAATTCACCCCTCCACTTT
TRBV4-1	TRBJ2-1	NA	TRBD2	CASSQGLAGRNEQFF	TGCGCCAGCAGCCAAGGACTAGCGGGACGCAATGAGCAGTTCTTC
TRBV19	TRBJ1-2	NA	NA	CATLPQGKDYGYTF	TGTGCCACCCTCCCCCAGGGGAAGGACTATGGCTACACCTTC
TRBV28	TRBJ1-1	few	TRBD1	CASSLYGQGRVDTEAFF	TGTGCCAGCAGTTTATATGGACAGGGGAGGGTTGACACTGAAGCTTTCTTT
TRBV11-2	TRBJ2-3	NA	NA	CASSLVGDTQYF	TGTGCCAGCAGCTTAGTCGGGGATACGCAGTATTTT
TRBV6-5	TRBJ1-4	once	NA	CASSYSGNYEKLFF	TGTGCCAGCAGTTATTCAGGGAACTATGAAAAACTGTTTTTT
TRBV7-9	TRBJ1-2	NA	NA	CATATGTGGYTF	TGTGCCACCGCAACAGGGACCGGCGGCTACACCTTC
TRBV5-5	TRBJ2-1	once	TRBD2	CASSPRLAGTYNEQFF	TGTGCCAGCAGCCCCCGACTAGCGGGGACCTACAATGAGCAGTTCTTC
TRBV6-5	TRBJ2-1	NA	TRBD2	CASSYLSGSGNEQFF	TGTGCCAGCAGTTACTTGAGCGGGAGCGGGAATGAGCAGTTCTTC
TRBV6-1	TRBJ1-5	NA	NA	CASSEFPVQVPNQPQHF	TGTGCCAGCAGTGAATTTCCCGTACAGGTTCCCAATCAGCCCCAGCATTTT
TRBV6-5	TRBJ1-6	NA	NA	CASTRGGLYNSPLHF	TGTGCCAGCACTCGCGGGGGACTCTATAATTCACCCCTCCACTTT
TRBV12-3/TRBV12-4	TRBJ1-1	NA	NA	CASGYGGTEAFF	TGTGCCAGCGGCTATGGCGGCACTGAAGCTTTCTTT
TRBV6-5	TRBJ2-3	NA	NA	CASSYSPGGITDTQYF	TGTGCCAGCAGTTACTCTCCGGGGGGCATCACAGATACGCAGTATTTT
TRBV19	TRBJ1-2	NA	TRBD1	CASSQGARGYTF	TGTGCCAGTAGTCAGGGGGCGCGTGGCTACACCTTC
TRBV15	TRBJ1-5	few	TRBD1	CATSSRGRGQPQHF	TGTGCCACCAGCAGCAGGGGGCGAGGTCAGCCCCAGCATTTT
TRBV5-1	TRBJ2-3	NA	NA	CASSQGGRSSTDTQYF	TGCGCCAGCAGCCAAGGGGGTAGGTCTAGCACAGATACGCAGTATTTT
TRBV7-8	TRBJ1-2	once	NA	CASRLGGGDTFYGYTF	TGTGCCAGCAGATTGGGGGGAGGCGACACTTTCTATGGCTACACCTTC
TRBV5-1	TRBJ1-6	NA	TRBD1	CASSPEGQQNSPLHF	TGCGCCAGCAGCCCGGAGGGACAGCAGAATTCACCCCTCCACTTT
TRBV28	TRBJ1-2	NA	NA	CASRSPGGGSYGYTF	TGTGCCAGCCGATCCCCGGGGGGGGGTAGCTATGGCTACACCTTC
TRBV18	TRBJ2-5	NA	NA	CASSSRLKQETQYF	TGTGCCAGCTCCTCCCGACTCAAACAAGAGACCCAGTACTTC
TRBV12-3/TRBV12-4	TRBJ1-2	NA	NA	CASTLGGAGGYTF	TGTGCCAGCACCCTCGGGGGGGCGGGGGGCTACACCTTC
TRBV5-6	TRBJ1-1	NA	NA	CASSLYEETLNTEAFF	TGTGCCAGCAGCTTATATGAAGAGACTCTGAACACTGAAGCTTTCTTT
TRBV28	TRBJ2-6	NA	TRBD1	CASSSRGLGANVLTF	TGTGCCAGCAGTTCGAGGGGGCTTGGGGCCAACGTCCTGACTTTC
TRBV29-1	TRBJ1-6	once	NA	CSVEDLETVNSPLHF	TGCAGCGTTGAAGATCTTGAGACAGTCAATTCACCCCTCCACTTT
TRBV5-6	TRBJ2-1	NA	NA	CASSFTDSQQFF	TGTGCCAGCAGCTTCACTGACAGTCAGCAGTTCTTC
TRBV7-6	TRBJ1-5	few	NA	CASSLARGFNQPQHF	TGTGCCAGCAGCTTAGCGCGTGGTTTTAATCAGCCCCAGCATTTT
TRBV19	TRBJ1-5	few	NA	CASSYSPQPQHF	TGTGCCAGTAGTTACTCCCCTCAGCCCCAGCATTTT
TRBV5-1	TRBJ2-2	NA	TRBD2	CASSRGLAGGNTGELFF	TGCGCCAGCAGCAGGGGACTAGCGGGGGGAAACACCGGGGAGCTGTTTTTT
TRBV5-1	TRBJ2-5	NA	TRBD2	CASSSAWGGRETQYF	TGCGCCAGCAGCTCGGCCTGGGGGGGACGAGAGACCCAGTACTTC
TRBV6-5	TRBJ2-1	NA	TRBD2	CASSPRRGSYNEQFF	TGTGCCAGCAGTCCACGGCGGGGGTCCTACAATGAGCAGTTCTTC
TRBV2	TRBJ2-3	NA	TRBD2	CASKLLAAPTDTQYF	TGTGCCAGCAAGCTACTAGCGGCCCCCACAGATACGCAGTATTTT
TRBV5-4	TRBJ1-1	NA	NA	CASSLIPQLEMNTEAFF	TGTGCCAGCAGCTTGATTCCACAGCTCGAGATGAACACTGAAGCTTTCTTT
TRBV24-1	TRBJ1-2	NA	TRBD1	CATSDAGQGESGYTF	TGTGCCACCAGTGATGCCGGACAGGGGGAAAGTGGCTACACCTTC
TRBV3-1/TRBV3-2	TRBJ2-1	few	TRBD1	CASSWAQGVGEQFF	TGTGCCAGCAGCTGGGCACAGGGGGTAGGGGAGCAGTTCTTC